This is a list of T cell receptor beta chains from one sample in a study of identical twins. TCRdb called the 5' RACE reads again in MiXCR, with one record for every CDR3 protein. Of about 890,000 distinct CDR3 sequences in the sample, approximately 13% were seen once. The same sample was also used in a study of yellow fever vaccine responses in identical twins.

Source material: PBMCs. The receptors stem from a woman aged 18-35 years in good health. Both conserved end residues are part of each CDR3. A D gene is named only where the DNA matches it firmly. Size values are once, few and many counts, or a class for expanded clones, and some rows have none.

v_gene,abundance,d_gene,j_gene,CDR3aa,CDR3nt
TRBV11-2,NA,NA,TRBJ1-1,CASTSLYSPEAFF,TGTGCCAGCACCTCGTTATATAGCCCTGAAGCTTTCTTT
TRBV12-3/TRBV12-4,many,NA,TRBJ1-5,CASSSGTHNQPQHF,TGTGCCAGCAGCTCAGGGACACACAATCAGCCCCAGCATTTT
TRBV20-1,few,NA,TRBJ1-5,CSANQDPLRQPQHF,TGCAGTGCTAATCAAGATCCCCTGAGACAGCCCCAGCATTTT
TRBV6-2/TRBV6-3,NA,TRBD2,TRBJ2-1,CASSYSFSGRDSYNEQFF,TGTGCCAGCAGTTATAGTTTTAGCGGGAGGGACTCCTACAATGAGCAGTTCTTC
TRBV5-1,many,TRBD1,TRBJ1-4,CASSSGTGEKLFF,TGCGCCAGCAGTTCCGGGACAGGAGAAAAACTGTTTTTT
TRBV2,NA,TRBD2,TRBJ2-3,CASSEQRGADTQYF,TGTGCCAGCAGTGAACAGCGGGGGGCAGATACGCAGTATTTT
TRBV7-9,NA,NA,TRBJ2-1,CASRKLGVDYNEQFF,TGTGCCAGCAGAAAACTCGGGGTCGACTACAATGAGCAGTTCTTC
TRBV20-1,few,NA,TRBJ2-5,CSARSGVMGETQYF,TGCAGTGCTAGATCCGGGGTCATGGGAGAGACCCAGTACTTC
TRBV20-1,few,NA,TRBJ1-1,CSATSTRNTEAFF,TGCAGTGCTACCTCAACACGGAACACTGAAGCTTTCTTT
TRBV20-1,NA,TRBD1,TRBJ2-1,CSARAGTGEQFF,TGCAGTGCTAGAGCTGGGACAGGAGAGCAGTTCTTC
TRBV29-1,few,NA,TRBJ2-1,CSVEYGNPYNEQFF,TGCAGCGTTGAATACGGGAACCCCTACAATGAGCAGTTCTTC